This entry is about one TCR beta chain. The sample is drawn from a study of blood T cell repertoires in COVID-19. Background on the study: PBMCs, B-cell-depleted T cells, or T cells were the source of the cDNA or gDNA that made up the material.

Generated by immunoSEQ multiplex PCR, the TCRdb table keeps only in-frame clones and is missing some. The sample records 120,000 or so clones, 80% being singletons. Material: peripheral blood. This TCR came from a human donor in a cohort sampled during active COVID-19.

CDR3 in amino acids: CASSFGDRYYGYTF. CDR3 sequence (DNA): TGTGCCAGCAGTTTCGGGGACAGGTATTATGGCTACACCTTC. The chain employs TRBV28 and TRBJ1-2; 8 bases fit TRBD1. V shed 3 bases and J 5 bases; nucleotides not matched to a gene: 5. CDR1 is MDHEN and CDR2 is SYDVKM in the germline V gene. The CDR3 has 14 amino acids.